These 16 T cell receptor beta chains were all obtained from the same sample, sequenced in a study of T cell responses to AZD1222 COVID-19 vaccine. TCRdb's table, derived via immunoSEQ multiplex PCR, lists solely in-frame clones and lacks some. This table has roughly 92,000 clones, roughly 90% appearing once. The input for sequencing was peripheral blood, taken on day 0 of AZD1222 vaccination. The receptors here all came from an adult in good health.

This clone was observed a single time. The chain recombines TRBV20-1 with TRBJ1-5; no definite D call. Germline values: CDR1 DFQATT, CDR2 SNEGSKA (reference sequence). The length of the CDR3 is 11 residues. Between the trimmed V and J ends, which lost 4 bases and 2 bases, there was a span of 3 bases. CDR3 DNA sequence: TGCAGTGCTATGGGCAATCAGCCCCAGCATTTT. Translating gives CSAMGNQPQHF.

V is TRBV2 and J is TRBJ2-1, with TRBD1 identical over 11 bases. This CDR3 has 15 residues. Germline CDR1 is SNHLY and CDR2 is FYNNEI. The trim removed 6 bases at V and 8 bases at J, leaving 9 bases unmatched. CDR3 coding DNA: TGTGCCAGCAGCTGGCTGGGACAGGGGGGCGATGAGCAGTTCTTC. Translation gives CASSWLGQGGDEQFF.

The chain employs TRBV4-1 and TRBJ1-4; 7 bases fit TRBD1. Unmatched junction bases numbered 6, after V lost 6 bases and J lost 5 bases. Germline V gene lookup returns CDR1 MGHRA and CDR2 YSYEKL. The CDR3 runs 14 residues. The CDR3 protein is CASRQTGPNEKLFF. CDR3 nucleotides: TGCGCCAGCAGGCAGACAGGGCCAAATGAAAAACTGTTTTTT.

The rearrangement joins TRBV18 to TRBJ1-1; D perhaps matches TRBD1 (5 bases). CDR1 KGHSH and CDR2 LQKENI come from the germline V gene. Trimming pared 2 bases from V and 11 bases from J, leaving 15 bases between. CDR3 length: 13 residues. DNA for the CDR3: TGTGCCAGCTCACCAGCGGAGGATTGGGGGGCTTTCTTT. This encodes CASSPAEDWGAFF.

This sequence joins TRBV9 and TRBJ2-2; D gene ambiguous. This CDR3 has 16 amino acids. CDR1 and CDR2 (germline): SGDLS, YYNGEE. V was trimmed by 4 bases and J by 8 bases, leaving 21 bases between them. CDR3 DNA sequence: TGTGCCAGCAGCCTGAGTGTCGGGCCTGATACGGGGGAGCTGTTTTTT. Encoded protein: CASSLSVGPDTGELFF.

The CDR3 protein is CAWSTGDRGKYF. CDR3 DNA sequence: TGTGCCTGGAGTACCGGGGACAGGGGGAAGTACTTC. The chain combines TRBV30 with TRBJ2-4; 11 bases match TRBD1. The germline V gene encodes CDR1 GTSNPN and CDR2 SVGIG (reference sequence). The CDR3 covers 12 residues. The ends lost 2 bases at V and 14 bases at J; junction bases unmatched: 5.

V usage is TRBV5-6 and J usage is TRBJ2-5; TRBD1 matches 7 bases. V trimming: 6 bases; J trimming: 1 base; junction bases outside the gene matches: 6. CDR1 and CDR2 (germline): SGHDT, YYEEEE. There are 14 residues in the CDR3. CDR3: CASTKGTVQETQYF. The CDR3 DNA is TGTGCCAGCACCAAAGGGACAGTCCAAGAGACCCAGTACTTC.

The V gene is TRBV7-9, the J gene TRBJ1-4; D call uncertain. The germline gives CDR1 SEHNR, CDR2 FQNEAQ (reference sequence). The CDR3 extends over 15 amino acids. Deletions cut 2 bases from V and 8 bases from J, with 15 bases between. As DNA, the CDR3 is TGTGCCAGCAGCTTAAATCTGGGGTCCGGGGAAAAACTGTTTTTT. This translates into CASSLNLGSGEKLFF.

The rearrangement joins TRBV6-5 to TRBJ2-7, with 12 bases matching TRBD2. The CDR3 loop spans 15 amino acids. Trimming removed 4 bases from V and 4 bases from J; junction bases left unmatched: 5. Germline CDR1 reads MNHEY; CDR2 reads SVGAGI. In DNA, the CDR3 is TGTGCCAGCAGTTCAGGACTAGCGGGGAAGTACGAGCAGTACTTC. Residues: CASSSGLAGKYEQYF.

The chain recombines TRBV19 with TRBJ1-2; D might be TRBD1 (5 bases). Germline V gives CDR1 LNHDA, CDR2 SQIVND (reference sequence). Trimming took off 5 bases at V and 9 bases at J, with 22 bases between the two ends. This CDR3 is 15 amino acids long. The CDR3 region is CASSSGPRAVGRYTF. CDR3 sequence (DNA): TGTGCCAGTAGTTCGGGACCCCGAGCAGTAGGACGCTACACCTTC.

The gene calls are TRBV7-8 and TRBJ1-5; D might be TRBD1 (5 bases). This CDR3 comprises 13 residues. Trimming took off 5 bases at V and 3 bases at J, with 8 bases between the two ends. The germline V gene encodes CDR1 SGHVS and CDR2 FQNEAQ. Here the CDR3 DNA reads TGTGCCAGCAGCCGACAGAACAATCAGCCCCAGCATTTT. Translating it yields CASSRQNNQPQHF.

The CDR3 here is CASSRLTGPSTDTQYF. In DNA form, the CDR3 reads TGTGCCAGCAGCCGTCTGACAGGTCCTAGCACAGATACGCAGTATTTT. This chain connects TRBV9 to TRBJ2-3, with D perhaps matching TRBD1 (6 bases). The length of the CDR3 is 16 residues. CDR1 is SGDLS, CDR2 YYNGEE, per germline. V was trimmed by 4 bases and J by 0 bases, leaving 15 bases between them.

This clone was recorded only once. CDR3 nucleotide sequence: TGTGCCAGCAGGGCAGGGACGGCTGGAAACACCATATATTTT. This encodes CASRAGTAGNTIYF. The chain carries TRBV6-5 and TRBJ1-3, with D possibly being TRBD1 (5 bases). V was pared by 6 bases and J by 2 bases, with 11 bases between. The CDR3 runs to 14 residues. CDR1 is MNHEY, CDR2 SVGAGI, per germline.

The chain joins TRBV7-9 to TRBJ1-6; no reliable D call. The ends were cut back, 1 base at V and 5 bases at J, with 6 bases in the middle. CDR1 is SEHNR and CDR2 is FQNEAQ in the germline V gene (reference sequence). This CDR3 is built from 14 residues. DNA for the CDR3: TGTGCCAGCAGCTTAGAAGTAAATAATTCACCCCTCCACTTT. As protein: CASSLEVNNSPLHF.

This chain uses TRBV5-1 with TRBJ2-1; 12 bases map to TRBD2. Losses at the gene ends were 2 bases for V and 8 bases for J; bases not matched to a gene: 8. CDR1 is SGHRS, CDR2 YFSETQ, per germline. The CDR3 has 16 amino acids. The CDR3 region has the DNA TGCGCCAGCAGCTTTACCCTAGCGGGGGGGCAGGATGAGCAGTTCTTC. It is translated as CASSFTLAGGQDEQFF.

The chain is built from TRBV19 and TRBJ2-5, with 12 bases identical to TRBD2. This CDR3 is 18 amino acids long. Looked up from germline, CDR1 is LNHDA and CDR2 is SQIVND (reference sequence). Trimming cost V 1 base and J 3 bases; bases outside gene matches: 9. The CDR3 DNA is TGTGCCAGTAGTATAGTGCTAGCGGGGGGGCCGTCTAAAGAGACCCAGTACTTC. As protein: CASSIVLAGGPSKETQYF.